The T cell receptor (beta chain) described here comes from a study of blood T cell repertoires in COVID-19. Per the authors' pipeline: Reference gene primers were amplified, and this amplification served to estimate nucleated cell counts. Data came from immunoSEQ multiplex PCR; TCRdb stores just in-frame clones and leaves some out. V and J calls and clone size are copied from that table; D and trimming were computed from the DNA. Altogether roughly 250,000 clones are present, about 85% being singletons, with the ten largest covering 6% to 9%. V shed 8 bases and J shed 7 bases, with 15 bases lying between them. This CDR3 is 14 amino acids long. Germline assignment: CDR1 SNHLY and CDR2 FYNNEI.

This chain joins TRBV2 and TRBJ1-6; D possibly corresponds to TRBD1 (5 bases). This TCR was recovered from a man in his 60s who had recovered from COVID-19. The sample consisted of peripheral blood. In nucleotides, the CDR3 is TGTGCCAGCTACCTAGGGGTCCCAAATTCACCCCTCCACTTT. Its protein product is CASYLGVPNSPLHF.